The 14 T cell receptor beta chains listed next were all sequenced from one sample in a study of T cell responses to AZD1222 COVID-19 vaccine. The table came from immunoSEQ multiplex PCR; TCRdb's copy has only in-frame clones and leaves some out. Among under 200,000 clones, 94% were seen once, and the ten largest hold approximately 0.69%. Source: peripheral blood, taken on day 0 of AZD1222 vaccination. Receptors originate from an adult in good health.

The V call is TRBV29-1, the J call TRBJ1-5; D not certain. This CDR3 is 15 amino acids long. Germline V gives CDR1 SQVTM, CDR2 ANQGSEA. Trimming removed 7 bases from V and 2 bases from J, with 18 bases in between. CDR3 loop: CSALTGEGGNQPQHF. The CDR3 DNA follows: TGCAGCGCCCTAACTGGGGAAGGTGGCAATCAGCCCCAGCATTTT.

V usage is TRBV6-4 and J usage is TRBJ2-1, with 10 nucleotides matching TRBD2. The CDR3 extends over 15 amino acids. CDR1 and CDR2 (germline): MRHNA, SNTAGT. The V gene end was trimmed by 6 bases and the J gene end by 7 bases; junction bases not matched to a gene: 9. CDR3 DNA sequence: TGTGCCAGCAGAGCGGGAGGGGAAAGTTATAATGAGCAGTTCTTC. It encodes CASRAGGESYNEQFF.

This clone was seen only once. The CDR3, as DNA: TGTGCCAGCAGCCCCCAGACCCTCTACAATGAGCAGTTCTTC. As protein: CASSPQTLYNEQFF. The rearrangement joins TRBV9 to TRBJ2-1, with D unclear. The CDR3 runs 14 residues. V shed 4 bases and J shed 3 bases, with 11 bases lying between them. Per the germline V gene, CDR1 is SGDLS and CDR2 is YYNGEE.

The chain carries TRBV9 and TRBJ2-7, with 14 nucleotides matching TRBD2. Trimming took 0 bases from V and 5 from J; bases not matched to a gene: 7. The CDR3 covers 17 residues. Germline V gives CDR1 SGDLS, CDR2 YYNGEE. This CDR3 is CASSVGPGLAGVDEQYF. The CDR3 DNA sequence: TGTGCCAGCAGCGTAGGTCCGGGACTAGCGGGAGTCGACGAGCAGTACTTC.

The rearrangement links TRBV10-3 to TRBJ1-1; D might be TRBD1 (6 bases). The CDR3 spans 16 residues. Trimming shortened V by 0 bases and J by 3 bases, and 14 bases separated the two germline ends. Germline loops: CDR1 ENHRY, CDR2 SYGVKD. CDR3 nucleotides: TGTGCCATCAGTGAGTCGGCAGGGGAGTCGGACACTGAAGCTTTCTTT. Residues: CAISESAGESDTEAFF.

The V call is TRBV15, the J call TRBJ1-2; possibly TRBD1 for D (6 bases). Germline V gene sequence: CDR1 LNHNV, CDR2 YYDKDF (reference sequence). The V and J ends lost 5 bases and 4 bases respectively, with 17 bases between them. The CDR3 consists of 15 residues. The CDR3 here is CATSPAGAWSYGYTF. The CDR3 region has the DNA TGTGCCACCAGCCCAGCGGGGGCTTGGTCCTATGGCTACACCTTC.

This chain links TRBV25-1 with TRBJ1-2, with a possible D match to TRBD1 (5 bases). Germline V gives CDR1 MGHDK, CDR2 SYGVNS. The CDR3 runs to 13 residues. The V end was cut by 1 base, the J end by 2 bases, with 5 bases between. The CDR3 DNA reads TGTGCCAGCAGTGAATGGGGCAACTATGGCTACACCTTC. Its protein product is CASSEWGNYGYTF.

This clone was seen a single time. This chain joins TRBV18 and TRBJ1-1, with D hard to call. The CDR3 totals 14 residues. Germline V gene data show CDR1 as KGHSH and CDR2 as LQKENI. The germline V and J ends were trimmed by 3 bases and 4 bases, with 12 bases remaining between them. CDR3 region: CASSPVKTGTEAFF. CDR3 DNA: TGTGCCAGCTCACCTGTCAAGACGGGCACTGAAGCTTTCTTT.

The chain employs TRBV7-6 and TRBJ2-3; D possibly corresponds to TRBD2 (5 bases). The germline V gene encodes CDR1 SGHVS and CDR2 FNYEAQ. This CDR3 contains 15 residues. V lost 5 bases and J 4 bases, leaving 16 bases between the germline ends. CDR3 DNA sequence: TGTGCCAGCAGCCCCGTGGGCAGCGGATCAGATACGCAGTATTTT. This encodes CASSPVGSGSDTQYF. The full variable domain, with the rest looked up from reference TRBV7-6 and TRBJ2-3, is GAGVSQSPRYKVTKRGQDVALRCDPISGHVSLYWYRQALGQGPEFLTYFNYEAQQDKSGLPNDRFSAERPEGSISTLTIQRTEQRDSAMYRCASSPVGSGSDTQYFGPGTRLTVL.

The chain uses TRBV4-1 and TRBJ2-7, with D possibly TRBD2 on 6 matching bases. This CDR3 is built from 16 residues. The V gene's germline CDR1 is MGHRA and CDR2 YSYEKL. V was cut by 4 bases and J by 1 base, with 17 bases left in between. The CDR3 DNA sequence: TGCGCCAGCAGCCCGGAGTGGGGGGTCGGGTCCTACGAGCAGTACTTC. This encodes CASSPEWGVGSYEQYF.

The chain recombines TRBV20-1 with TRBJ2-3, with 7 positions matching TRBD2. V shed 3 bases and J 0 bases; nucleotides not matched to a gene: 3. Germline V gene lookup returns CDR1 DFQATT and CDR2 SNEGSKA (reference sequence). This CDR3 region has 14 residues. CDR3 in amino acids: CSASGLVSTDTQYF. Here the CDR3 DNA reads TGCAGTGCTAGTGGACTAGTTAGCACAGATACGCAGTATTTT.

This clone has only a few counts. The chain is built from TRBV4-1 and TRBJ1-2; 10 bases are a match to TRBD1. The V segment lost 2 bases and the J segment 8 bases; nucleotides outside the gene matches: 17. CDR1 is MGHRA and CDR2 is YSYEKL in the germline V gene. The CDR3 spans 18 residues. DNA for the CDR3: TGCGCCAGCAGCCAACCTTGGGGACAGGGGATACTTAATGGCGGCTACACCTTC. This codes for CASSQPWGQGILNGGYTF.

The genes are TRBV12-5 and TRBJ1-4, with a tentative D call TRBD1 (6 bases). Germline loops: CDR1 LGHNT, CDR2 FRNRAP. CDR3 length: 16 amino acids. Deletions cut 2 bases from V and 7 bases from J, with 17 bases between. Written as DNA, the CDR3 is TGTGCTAGTGGTTTGTCACCACTCCAGGGGAGTGAAAAACTGTTTTTT. Amino acids: CASGLSPLQGSEKLFF. Full variable domain (missing parts from reference TRBV12-5 and TRBJ1-4): DARVTQTPRHKVTEMGQEVTMRCQPILGHNTVFWYRQTMMQGLELLAYFRNRAPLDDSGMPKDRFSAEMPDATLATLKIQPSEPRDSAVYFCASGLSPLQGSEKLFFGSGTQLSVL.

The chain has TRBV18 and TRBJ1-5; 9 bases are shared with TRBD1. Germline V gives CDR1 KGHSH, CDR2 LQKENI. Trimming took 3 bases from V and 7 from J; bases not matched to a gene: 1. The CDR3 totals 13 residues. The DNA of the CDR3 is TGTGCCAGCTCACCGGGGACAGGGCAGCCCCAGCATTTT. It translates to CASSPGTGQPQHF.